This T cell receptor (beta chain) was sequenced during a study of cytomegalovirus exposure and HLA in healthy donors. The overall study: There were 117 million unique TCR beta sequences, drawn from around 180 million T cells, in an earlier analysis.

Whole-study results and caveats: Upon later analysis, TCR association rates were observed to vary by HLA locus, being highest for DRB1 and lowest for HLA-C. Among TCR beta chains, those listed as cytomegalovirus-associated numbered roughly 150. Sequencing depth across donors, presence/absence analyses assumed, was roughly uniform.

In the case of this clone: What it binds is unknown.

The PCR made use of 60 Vbeta and 13 Jbeta primers. This table comes from immunoSEQ multiplex PCR, and its TCRdb copy is limited to in-frame clones, with some not included. The sample contains some 150,000 clones, about 72% of which appear only once. This TCR derives from a human donor in good health. Sequenced input: PBMCs.

The chain's CDR3 is CASSQGYSNQPQHF. CDR3 nucleotides: TGTGCCAGCAGCCAGGGTTATAGCAATCAGCCCCAGCATTTT. The chain combines TRBV7-8 with TRBJ1-5, with D perhaps TRBD1 (5 bases). V lost 5 bases, J lost 0 bases, and 8 bases lay in between. The CDR3 has 14 residues. Germline CDR1 SGHVS, CDR2 FQNEAQ.